The T cell receptor beta chain described here comes from a study of T cell responses to AZD1222 COVID-19 vaccine. Study-wide results and caveats: Sampling that yielded the repertoires occurred only after the peak T cell response. The breadth and depth of Spike-specific TCRs increased once two AZD1222 doses had been given. Spike was spanned by vaccine-associated CD4 TCRs, which were dominant at 160-218 and 743-854.

Only in-frame clones appear in the TCRdb table, and some are missing; sequencing was by immunoSEQ multiplex PCR. The table includes around 70,000 clones, less than 85% detected once. As for this clone: Its antigen is undetermined.

The specimen was peripheral blood, collected on day 0 of AZD1222 vaccination. The TCR originated in an adult in good health.

This CDR3 reads CAITSARGNYGYTF. CDR3 sequence (DNA): TGTGCCATCACCTCCGCCAGGGGGAACTATGGCTACACCTTC. This chain links TRBV10-3 with TRBJ1-2, with 7 bases identical to TRBD1. The length of the CDR3 is 14 residues. CDR1 is ENHRY, CDR2 SYGVKD, per germline. V lost 7 bases to trimming and J lost 2 bases; unmatched junction nucleotides: 7.